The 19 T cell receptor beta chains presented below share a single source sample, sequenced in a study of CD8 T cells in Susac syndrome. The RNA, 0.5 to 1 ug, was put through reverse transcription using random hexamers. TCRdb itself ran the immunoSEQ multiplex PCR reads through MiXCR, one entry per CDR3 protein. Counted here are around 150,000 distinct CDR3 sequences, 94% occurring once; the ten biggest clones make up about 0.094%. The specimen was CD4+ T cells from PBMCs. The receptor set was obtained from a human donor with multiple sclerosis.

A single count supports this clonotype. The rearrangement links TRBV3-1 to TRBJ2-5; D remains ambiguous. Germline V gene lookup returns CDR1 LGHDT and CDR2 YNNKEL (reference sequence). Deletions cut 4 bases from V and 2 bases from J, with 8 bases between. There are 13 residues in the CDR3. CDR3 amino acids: CASSLPAQETQYF. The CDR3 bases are TGTGCCAGCAGCCTTCCCGCTCAAGAGACCCAGTACTTC.

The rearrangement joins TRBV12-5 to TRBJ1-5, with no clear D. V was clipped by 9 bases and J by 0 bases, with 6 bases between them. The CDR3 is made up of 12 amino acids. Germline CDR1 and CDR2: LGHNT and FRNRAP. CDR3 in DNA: TGTGCTAGCCGCCTTAGCAATCAGCCCCAGCATTTT. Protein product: CASRLSNQPQHF.

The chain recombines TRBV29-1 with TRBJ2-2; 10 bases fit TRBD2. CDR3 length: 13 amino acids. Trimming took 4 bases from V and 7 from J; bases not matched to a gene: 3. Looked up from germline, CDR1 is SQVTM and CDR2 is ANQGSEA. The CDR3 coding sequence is TGCAGCGTTGCTAGCGGGAGTGTCGGGGAGCTGTTTTTT. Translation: CSVASGSVGELFF.

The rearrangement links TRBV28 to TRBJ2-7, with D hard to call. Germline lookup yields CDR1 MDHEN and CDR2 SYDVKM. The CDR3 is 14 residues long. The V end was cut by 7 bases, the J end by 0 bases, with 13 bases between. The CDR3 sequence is CASTRGIYSYEQYF. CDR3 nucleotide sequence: TGTGCCAGCACCAGAGGCATTTACTCCTACGAGCAGTACTTC.

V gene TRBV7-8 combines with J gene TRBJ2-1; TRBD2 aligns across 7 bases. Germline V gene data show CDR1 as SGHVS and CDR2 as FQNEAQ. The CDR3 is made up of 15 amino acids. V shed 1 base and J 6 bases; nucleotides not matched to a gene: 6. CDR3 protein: CASSLGGSTGNEQFF. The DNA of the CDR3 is TGTGCCAGCAGCTTAGGCGGGAGTACAGGCAATGAGCAGTTCTTC.

The CDR3 nucleotides are TGTGCCAGCAGTGAAACGGTAGCGCCCTACCACGAGCAGTACTTC. As protein: CASSETVAPYHEQYF. This chain uses TRBV6-1 with TRBJ2-7, with D possibly TRBD2 on 5 matching bases. The ends were cut back, 2 bases at V and 5 bases at J, with 16 bases in the middle. CDR3 length: 15 amino acids. Germline CDR1 is MNHNS and CDR2 is SASEGT.

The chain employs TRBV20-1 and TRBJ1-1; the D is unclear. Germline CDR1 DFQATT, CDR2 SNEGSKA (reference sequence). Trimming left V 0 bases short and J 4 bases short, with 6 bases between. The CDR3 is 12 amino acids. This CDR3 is CSARDLSTEAFF. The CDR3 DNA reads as TGCAGTGCTAGAGATTTAAGCACTGAAGCTTTCTTT.

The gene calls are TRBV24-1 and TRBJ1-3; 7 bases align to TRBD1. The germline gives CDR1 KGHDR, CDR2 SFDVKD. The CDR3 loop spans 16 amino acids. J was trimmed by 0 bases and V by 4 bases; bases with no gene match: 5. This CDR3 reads CATSERTGLSGNTIYF. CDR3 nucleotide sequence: TGTGCCACCAGTGAACGGACAGGACTCTCTGGAAACACCATATATTTT.

The CDR3: CSAIFDSSYNEQFF. CDR3 nucleotides: TGCAGTGCTATCTTTGACAGCTCCTACAATGAGCAGTTCTTC. The genes are TRBV20-1 and TRBJ2-1, with D maybe TRBD1 (5 bases). CDR3 length equals 14 residues. Trimming pared 4 bases from V and 0 bases from J, leaving 10 bases between. Looked up from germline, CDR1 is DFQATT and CDR2 is SNEGSKA (reference sequence).

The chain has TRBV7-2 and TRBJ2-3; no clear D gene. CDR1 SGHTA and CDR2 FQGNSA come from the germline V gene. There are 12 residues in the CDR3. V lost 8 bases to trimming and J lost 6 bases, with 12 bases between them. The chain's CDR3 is CASGPGRDTQYF. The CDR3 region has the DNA TGTGCCAGCGGGCCCGGCCGCGATACGCAGTATTTT.

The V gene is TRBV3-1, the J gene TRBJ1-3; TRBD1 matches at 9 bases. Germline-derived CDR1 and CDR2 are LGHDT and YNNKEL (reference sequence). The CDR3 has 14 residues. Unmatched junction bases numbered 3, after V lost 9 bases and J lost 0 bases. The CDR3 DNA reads TGTGCCAGTAGGGACAGGGCCTCTGGAAACACCATATATTTT. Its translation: CASRDRASGNTIYF.

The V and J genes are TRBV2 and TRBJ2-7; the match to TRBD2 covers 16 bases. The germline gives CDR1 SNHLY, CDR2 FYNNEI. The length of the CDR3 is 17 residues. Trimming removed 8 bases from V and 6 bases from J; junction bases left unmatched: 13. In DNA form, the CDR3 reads TGTGCCAGCGGCCCGGGACTAGCGGGAGGGGGCCCCTCCGAGCAGTACTTC. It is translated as CASGPGLAGGGPSEQYF.

CDR3 nucleotide sequence: TGTGCCAGCAGTTTATTCCCTCCGAGCGGGACCTTCTACGAGCAGTACTTC. Translation gives CASSLFPPSGTFYEQYF. The V gene is TRBV12-3 or TRBV12-4, the J gene TRBJ2-7; 7 nucleotides agree with TRBD2. This CDR3 is 17 amino acids long. J was trimmed by 3 bases and V by 2 bases; bases with no gene match: 13.

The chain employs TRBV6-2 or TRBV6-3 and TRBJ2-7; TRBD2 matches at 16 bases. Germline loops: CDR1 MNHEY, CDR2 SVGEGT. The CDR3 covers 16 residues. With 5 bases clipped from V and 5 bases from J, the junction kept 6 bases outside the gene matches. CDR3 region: CASSGTSGRAFDEQYF. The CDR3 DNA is TGTGCCAGCAGTGGGACTAGCGGGAGGGCCTTTGACGAGCAGTACTTC.

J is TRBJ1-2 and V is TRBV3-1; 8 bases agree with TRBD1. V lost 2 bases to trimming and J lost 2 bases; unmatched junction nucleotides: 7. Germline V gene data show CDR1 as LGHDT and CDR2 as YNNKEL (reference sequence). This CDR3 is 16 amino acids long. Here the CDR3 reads CASSQHYRQGNYGYTF. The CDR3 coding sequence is TGTGCCAGCAGCCAACACTACCGACAGGGGAACTATGGCTACACCTTC.

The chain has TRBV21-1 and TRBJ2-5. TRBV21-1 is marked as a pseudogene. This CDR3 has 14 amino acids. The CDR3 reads CASSKEKRRETQYF. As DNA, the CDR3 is TGTGCCAGCAGCAAAGAGAAGAGACGAGAGACCCAGTACTTC.

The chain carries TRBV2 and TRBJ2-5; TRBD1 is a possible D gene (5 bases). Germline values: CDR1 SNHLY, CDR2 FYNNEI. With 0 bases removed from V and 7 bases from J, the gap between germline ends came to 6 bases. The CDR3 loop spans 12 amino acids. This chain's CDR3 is CASSEAQGTQYF. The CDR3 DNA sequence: TGTGCCAGCAGTGAAGCGCAGGGGACCCAGTACTTC. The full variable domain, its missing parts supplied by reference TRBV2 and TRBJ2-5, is EPEVTQTPSHQVTQMGQEVILRCVPISNHLYFYWYRQILGQKVEFLVSFYNNEISEKSEIFDDQFSVERPDGSNFTLKIRSTKLEDSAMYFCASSEAQGTQYFGPGTRLLVL.

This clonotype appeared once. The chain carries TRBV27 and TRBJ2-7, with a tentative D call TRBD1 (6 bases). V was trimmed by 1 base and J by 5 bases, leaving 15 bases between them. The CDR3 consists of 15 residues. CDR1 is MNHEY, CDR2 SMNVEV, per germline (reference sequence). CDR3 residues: CASSLYPRDNNEQYF. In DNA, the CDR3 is TGTGCCAGCAGTTTATATCCCCGGGACAACAACGAGCAGTACTTC.

The CDR3 loop is CSARDAVRLDAFF. The CDR3 DNA is TGCAGTGCTAGAGATGCAGTGCGTCTGGACGCTTTCTTT. The rearrangement joins TRBV20-1 to TRBJ1-1; D remains unclear. Germline loops: CDR1 DFQATT, CDR2 SNEGSKA (reference sequence). The CDR3 spans 13 residues. Trimming stripped 0 bases from V and 11 bases from J, with 16 bases between.